This T cell receptor beta chain is from a study of blood T cell repertoires in COVID-19 (dated by TCRdb to the early 2020s). About the study as a whole: Samples covering the acute and convalescent phases of COVID-19 were provided by collaborators in the United States, Italy and Spain. The prospective study material was composed of cDNA or gDNA derived from T cells, B-cell-depleted T cells, or PBMCs. The dataset comprised deeply sampled blood TCRbeta repertoires from subjects exposed to, actively infected with, or recovered from COVID-19. The repertoires were released in a freely available public database intended as a resource for research on the immune response to SARS-CoV-2. The samples were drawn from the first 160 participants of the ongoing ImmuneRACE study and from 1,254 subjects provided by 6 global collaborators. The sample metadata nearly always contained a de-identified subject ID, COVID-19 status, age in years and sex. HLA class I and class II types, where available, came from metadata supplied by the sample provider rather than from assay-based typing. On the study overall, not on this receptor specifically: The amount of clinical and demographic metadata varied by source and participant and was provided uncurated.

Comment on this clone: This receptor's antigen is unknown. The record has no base qualities; no much larger clone is one base away.

From the germline V gene (reference sequence), CDR1 is SGHNT and CDR2 is YYREEE. V trim: 4 bases; J trim: 4 bases; unmatched bases: 8. The CDR3 holds 15 amino acids from the cysteine to the phenylalanine. CDR3 DNA is the only sequence kept; it has 45 bases, read in frame from the first base. TCRbeta CDR3 regions were amplified from genomic DNA by means of the immunoSEQ Assay, a bias-controlled multiplex PCR. The source study handled its data this way. Nucleated cell counts per sample were estimated from amplification of reference gene primers within the assay. To quantify the absolute abundance of each unique TCRbeta CDR3 rearrangement, sequence reads were collapsed and filtered. For each sample, productive Simpson clonality was calculated as the square root of Simpson's diversity index over productive rearrangements. Drawn from immuneACCESS, this table holds only the in-frame rearrangements with V and J called that TCRdb kept. Clones are partly lost; checked studies trace under half to an unresolved V gene and leave the rest unexplained. That table furnishes V, J and clone size, whereas the DNA furnished D and trimming. The sample table shows about 64,000 clones, and approximately 92% are seen once. The ten most abundant clones make up about 9.7% of the sample.

Whole blood was collected in K2EDTA tubes by collaborating institutions according to the institutions' own protocols. For TCRbeta analysis, collaborator samples were shipped as frozen whole blood, as isolated PBMCs, or as DNA extracted from either sample type. This clonotype originated in a woman of 80 years or more with active COVID-19. Recombination linked TRBV5-4 to TRBJ1-1; 9 bases in the middle match TRBD1. Specimen: peripheral blood. At the DNA level, the sequence is TGTGCCAGCAGCGACCCCCGGGACAGGGCCACTGAAGCTTTCTTT. This is translated as CASSDPRDRATEAFF.